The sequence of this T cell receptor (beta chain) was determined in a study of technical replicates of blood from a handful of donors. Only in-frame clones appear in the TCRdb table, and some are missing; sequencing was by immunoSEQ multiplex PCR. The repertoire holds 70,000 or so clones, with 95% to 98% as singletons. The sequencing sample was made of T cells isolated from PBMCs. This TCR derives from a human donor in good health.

The DNA of the CDR3 is TGTGCCAGCAGCACAAGACAGGGGGTGAACACTGAAGCTTTCTTT. It codes for CASSTRQGVNTEAFF. The rearrangement links TRBV9 to TRBJ1-1; 9 bases are shared with TRBD1. The CDR3 runs to 15 residues. The V gene's germline CDR1 is SGDLS and CDR2 YYNGEE. V lost 4 bases, J lost 0 bases, and 4 bases stayed unmatched.